This TCR beta chain was sequenced during a study of Graves' ophthalmopathy and Graves' hyperthyroidism. This clonotype was detected only a few times. RNA transcripts yielded amplified TCR beta CDR3 regions. First-round RT-PCR used HTBI primers; second-round multiplex PCR followed. TCRdb fed the multiplex PCR reads into MiXCR, producing one record per CDR3 protein. The table has 500,000 to 700,000 distinct CDR3 sequences, about 20% seen once; the top ten hold around 6.5%. The specimen was peripheral blood. The clonotype was recovered from a woman between 18 and 30 years old with stable Graves' hyperthyroidism. Some clones in this sample may be carry-over from other donors' samples.

In DNA, the CDR3 is TGCAGTGCTAGAGATGCCTTATTAGGGACCCTCTATGGCTACACCTTC. Translation: CSARDALLGTLYGYTF. The V call is TRBV20-1, the J call TRBJ1-2; weak D call: TRBD1 (5 bases). Germline V CDR1 and CDR2: DFQATT, SNEGSKA (reference sequence). This CDR3 has 16 residues. V lost 0 bases to trimming and J lost 4 bases, with 18 bases between them.